This entry lists 29 T cell receptor beta chains sequenced from one sample in a study of blood T cell repertoires in COVID-19. The repertoire was sequenced with immunoSEQ multiplex PCR; TCRdb's copy has only in-frame clones and lacks some. The table records 140,000 or so clones, 75% to 90% of them present only once. Sequencing input: peripheral blood. The receptors were sampled from a woman between 50 and 59 years old with acute or convalescent COVID-19.

This clone was counted a few times. The J gene is TRBJ2-1, the V gene TRBV6-6; maybe TRBD1 (6 bases). There are 11 residues in the CDR3. Germline CDR1 MNHNY, CDR2 SVGAGI (reference sequence). With 9 bases removed from V and 8 bases from J, the gap between germline ends came to 11 bases. The CDR3: CASKTGHEQFF. DNA of the CDR3: TGTGCCAGTAAAACAGGGCATGAGCAGTTCTTC.

The DNA for the CDR3 is TGTGCCAGCAGTTACTCGGGCCCCAGGGGCTACGAGCAGTACTTC. It is translated as CASSYSGPRGYEQYF. The chain couples TRBV6-5 to TRBJ2-7, with a weak D call TRBD1 (6 bases). Germline CDR1 is MNHEY and CDR2 is SVGAGI. This CDR3 is built from 15 residues. V lost 0 bases and J lost 3, with 12 bases in between.

The chain employs TRBV6-4 and TRBJ2-3, with 8 bases matching TRBD2. This CDR3 comprises 16 residues. Germline V gene lookup returns CDR1 MRHNA and CDR2 SNTAGT. The trim removed 4 bases at V and 4 bases at J, leaving 10 bases unmatched. The CDR3 here is CASSGYGGRFADTQYF. CDR3 nucleotide sequence: TGTGCCAGCAGTGGGTATGGCGGGAGGTTCGCAGATACGCAGTATTTT.

The chain links TRBV28 to TRBJ1-2; D ambiguous. Trimming removed 5 bases at V and 0 bases at J, with 10 bases between. Looked up from germline, CDR1 is MDHEN and CDR2 is SYDVKM. CDR3 size: 14 residues. CDR3 DNA: TGTGCCAGCAGTCCCGACACCTCTAACTATGGCTACACCTTC. Translation: CASSPDTSNYGYTF.

This chain connects TRBV28 to TRBJ1-5; tentative D call: TRBD1 (6 bases). This CDR3 is 14 amino acids long. CDR1 is MDHEN and CDR2 is SYDVKM in the germline V gene. The V end lost 5 bases, the J end lost 6 bases, and 14 bases lay between the germline ends. In DNA, the CDR3 is TGTGCCAGCAGTCCCCAGGGGATTCGTCAGCCCCAGCATTTT. Translation gives CASSPQGIRQPQHF.

V and J are TRBV13 and TRBJ2-5; 8 bases are a match to TRBD1. The V gene's germline CDR1 is PRHDT and CDR2 FYEKMQ (reference sequence). V was pared by 2 bases and J by 3 bases, with 11 bases of the junction left unmatched. The CDR3 length is 17 residues. CDR3 sequence reads: CASSLKVDRTGKETQYF. The CDR3 nucleotides read TGTGCCAGCAGCTTAAAAGTGGACAGGACAGGGAAAGAGACCCAGTACTTC.

Comment on this clone: The same CDR3 also results from other DNA sequences found in this sample. The rearrangement uses TRBV5-1 and TRBJ1-1; 7 positions match TRBD1. Germline loops: CDR1 SGHRS, CDR2 YFSETQ. The CDR3 has 14 residues. Trimming at V came to 2 bases and at J to 4 bases, leaving 5 bases not matched to a gene. DNA for the CDR3: TGCGCCAGCAGCTTACAGGGGCTGGGCACTGAAGCTTTCTTT. Translated, it gives CASSLQGLGTEAFF.

This chain connects TRBV5-1 to TRBJ2-3; TRBD2 aligns across 7 bases. The length of the CDR3 is 16 residues. The V and J ends lost 6 bases and 6 bases, in that order; junction bases with no gene match: 16. CDR1 SGHRS and CDR2 YFSETQ come from the germline V gene. The CDR3 here is CASKIPTGGGWDTQYF. CDR3 DNA: TGCGCCAGCAAGATCCCGACGGGCGGGGGATGGGATACGCAGTATTTT.

A note on this clone: Other DNA sequences of this sample code for an identical CDR3. The rearrangement uses TRBV5-1 and TRBJ2-7; D is unclear. V lost 0 bases and J 2 bases, leaving 9 bases between the germline ends. Germline CDR1 SGHRS, CDR2 YFSETQ. The CDR3 covers 14 residues. The CDR3 DNA follows: TGCGCCAGCAGCTTGGGCCAGGCTCCCTACGAGCAGTACTTC. Protein sequence: CASSLGQAPYEQYF.

The chain employs TRBV6-6 and TRBJ1-3; D not resolved. Germline-derived CDR1 and CDR2 are MNHNY and SVGAGI (reference sequence). The CDR3 runs 15 residues. The V end lost 0 bases, the J end lost 3 bases, and 9 bases lay between the germline ends. CDR3 region: CASSYSGGIGNTIYF. The DNA of the CDR3 is TGTGCCAGCAGTTACTCGGGAGGGATTGGAAACACCATATATTTT.

The V and J genes are TRBV6-5 and TRBJ2-7; D unclear. Trimming took off 8 bases at V and 0 bases at J, with 11 bases between the two ends. The CDR3 has 13 amino acids. CDR1 is MNHEY, CDR2 SVGAGI, per germline. The CDR3 loop reads CASDMGTSYEQYF. The CDR3, as DNA: TGTGCCAGCGATATGGGCACCTCCTACGAGCAGTACTTC.

The chain recombines TRBV18 with TRBJ2-3; 7 bases line up with TRBD1. Germline assignment: CDR1 KGHSH and CDR2 LQKENI. Unmatched junction bases numbered 9, after V lost 9 bases and J lost 0 bases. CDR3 length: 15 amino acids. In nucleotides, the CDR3 is TGTGCCAGTCTAGGGGGCCGCTCTAGCACAGATACGCAGTATTTT. The encoded protein is CASLGGRSSTDTQYF.

The CDR3 nucleotides are TGCGCCAGCAGCTCTTTATTCCTAGGCCAAGAGACCCAGTACTTC. Translation gives CASSSLFLGQETQYF. This chain joins TRBV5-1 and TRBJ2-5, with D unclear. V lost 3 bases and J 1 base, leaving 13 bases between the germline ends. The CDR3 has 15 amino acids. CDR1 is SGHRS and CDR2 is YFSETQ in the germline V gene.

Here the CDR3 DNA reads TGTGCCAGCAGCTTAGGATCAAAAGCGGAGACCCAGTACTTC. Amino acids: CASSLGSKAETQYF. The chain employs TRBV7-9 and TRBJ2-5, with no clear D. CDR3 length: 14 residues. Germline CDR1 reads SEHNR; CDR2 reads FQNEAQ (reference sequence). Trimming shortened V by 1 base and J by 5 bases, and 11 bases separated the two germline ends.

This clone was seen only once. The genes are TRBV27 and TRBJ1-6, with D hard to call. The CDR3 runs 16 residues. The V and J ends lost 2 bases and 1 base respectively, with 9 bases between them. The germline gives CDR1 MNHEY, CDR2 SMNVEV (reference sequence). CDR3: CASSLEPISYNSPLHF. CDR3 coding DNA: TGTGCCAGCAGTTTAGAACCTATTTCCTATAATTCACCCCTCCACTTT.

The chain combines TRBV9 with TRBJ1-2, with 7 bases aligning to TRBD1. V trimming: 3 bases; J trimming: 6 bases; junction bases outside the gene matches: 8. CDR1 is SGDLS and CDR2 is YYNGEE in the germline V gene. CDR3 length: 14 amino acids. The CDR3 sequence is CASSATGVLDGYTF. The CDR3 coding sequence is TGTGCCAGCAGCGCCACAGGGGTTCTAGATGGCTACACCTTC. Using reference TRBV9 and TRBJ1-2 for the parts outside the CDR3, the full variable domain is DSGVTQTPKHLITATGQRVTLRCSPRSGDLSVYWYQQSLDQGLQFLIQYYNGEERAKGNILERFSAQQFPDLHSELNLSSLELGDSALYFCASSATGVLDGYTFGSGTRLTVV.

The chain is built from TRBV7-9 and TRBJ2-2; 10 bases fit TRBD2. V dropped 4 bases and J dropped 8; count of bases not matched to a gene: 10. CDR1 SEHNR and CDR2 FQNEAQ come from the germline V gene (reference sequence). There are 16 residues in the CDR3. CDR3 region: CASSSKAGGKTGELFF. DNA of the CDR3: TGTGCCAGCAGCTCAAAAGCGGGGGGGAAGACTGGGGAGCTGTTTTTT.

In its sample, this clone is medium-sized. The chain couples TRBV27 to TRBJ2-3; a possible D gene is TRBD2 (6 bases). V dropped 2 bases and J dropped 5 bases, with 11 bases sitting between them. The germline gives CDR1 MNHEY, CDR2 SMNVEV (reference sequence). The CDR3 has 14 amino acids. In DNA form, the CDR3 reads TGTGCCAGCAGTTTAAGGGACTTTTTAGATACGCAGTATTTT. Protein product: CASSLRDFLDTQYF.

The gene calls are TRBV2 and TRBJ1-6; 7 bases line up with TRBD1. J lost 3 bases, V lost 2 bases, and 1 base had no gene match. The CDR3 is made up of 15 amino acids. The germline gives CDR1 SNHLY, CDR2 FYNNEI. CDR3 region: CASSENRGYNSPLHF. DNA of the CDR3: TGTGCCAGCAGTGAAAACAGGGGCTATAATTCACCCCTCCACTTT.

The CDR3 is CSVALKLAGHAYEQYF. In nucleotides, the CDR3 is TGCAGCGTAGCCCTAAAACTAGCGGGACATGCCTACGAGCAGTACTTC. This chain uses TRBV29-1 with TRBJ2-7; 10 bases match TRBD2. J was trimmed by 2 bases and V by 6 bases; bases with no gene match: 13. This CDR3 spans 16 amino acids. The germline V gene encodes CDR1 SQVTM and CDR2 ANQGSEA.

This clone appeared a single time. The J gene is TRBJ2-5, the V gene TRBV18, with a weak D call TRBD1 (6 bases). Germline CDR1 and CDR2: KGHSH and LQKENI. The germline V and J ends were trimmed by 3 bases and 7 bases, with 18 bases remaining between them. The CDR3 contains 15 residues. CDR3 protein: CASSPGATTSWTQYF. As DNA, the CDR3 is TGTGCCAGCTCACCGGGGGCCACCACCTCGTGGACCCAGTACTTC.

The rearrangement uses TRBV15 and TRBJ1-2, with 7 bases matching TRBD1. The CDR3 runs to 14 residues. Per the germline V gene, CDR1 is LNHNV and CDR2 is YYDKDF (reference sequence). V shed 3 bases, J shed 3 bases, and the junction held 4 bases outside the gene matches. The CDR3 region is CATSSGTVHYGYTF. For the CDR3, the DNA is TGTGCCACCAGCAGCGGGACAGTTCACTATGGCTACACCTTC. Full variable domain (outside the CDR3, taken from reference TRBV15 and TRBJ1-2): DAMVIQNPRYQVTQFGKPVTLSCSQTLNHNVMYWYQQKSSQAPKLLFHYYDKDFNNEADTPDNFQSRRPNTSFCFLDIRSPGLGDTAMYLCATSSGTVHYGYTFGSGTRLTVV.

This clone was observed a few times. The chain joins TRBV6-5 to TRBJ2-1; TRBD2 matches at 14 bases. This CDR3 is 16 amino acids long. The V gene's germline CDR1 is MNHEY and CDR2 SVGAGI. Trimming cost V 2 bases and J 9 bases; bases outside gene matches: 6. The CDR3 is CASSYLPTSGRAEQFF. DNA for the CDR3: TGTGCCAGCAGTTACCTTCCGACTAGCGGGAGGGCTGAGCAGTTCTTC.

This sequence joins TRBV29-1 and TRBJ1-2; D ambiguous. From germline, CDR1 is SQVTM and CDR2 ANQGSEA. The CDR3 has 12 residues. The V gene lost 6 bases and the J gene lost 6 bases, with 14 bases spanning the gap. The CDR3 loop reads CSVVHDRDGYTF. In DNA, the CDR3 is TGCAGCGTGGTTCACGATCGGGATGGCTACACCTTC.

CDR3 DNA: TGCGCCAGCAGCTTGGACGCCAGGGTGGGTTCACCCCTCCACTTT. It encodes CASSLDARVGSPLHF. The rearrangement joins TRBV5-1 to TRBJ1-6; possible D gene TRBD1, 5 bases. Germline-derived CDR1 and CDR2 are SGHRS and YFSETQ. The germline V and J ends were trimmed by 0 bases and 9 bases, with 13 bases remaining between them. The CDR3 loop spans 15 amino acids.

The chain uses TRBV5-6 and TRBJ1-4; tentatively, D is TRBD1 (6 bases). The CDR3 has 17 residues. The ends were cut back, 4 bases at V and 0 bases at J, with 16 bases in the middle. Germline V gene lookup returns CDR1 SGHDT and CDR2 YYEEEE. Here the CDR3 DNA reads TGTGCCAGCAGCCCCACCCCCACAGGGACAACTAATGAAAAACTGTTTTTT. Translated, it gives CASSPTPTGTTNEKLFF.

This clone was seen a single time. The chain joins TRBV19 to TRBJ2-1; 9 bases are a match to TRBD2. Germline CDR1 is LNHDA and CDR2 is SQIVND (reference sequence). The trim removed 5 bases at V and 3 bases at J, leaving 5 bases unmatched. The CDR3 has 15 amino acids. This chain's CDR3 is CASSATSGYYNEQFF. The CDR3 nucleotides read TGTGCCAGTAGTGCTACTAGCGGGTACTACAATGAGCAGTTCTTC.

The chain links TRBV5-1 to TRBJ2-7; 12 bases map to TRBD1. V lost 3 bases, J lost 7 bases, and 2 bases stayed unmatched. In germline, CDR1 is SGHRS, CDR2 YFSETQ. The CDR3 loop spans 13 amino acids. This CDR3 is CASSWDRGQEQYF. The CDR3 bases are TGCGCCAGCAGCTGGGACAGGGGGCAAGAGCAGTACTTC.

This chain connects TRBV2 to TRBJ2-6; 13 bases are shared with TRBD2. This CDR3 spans 20 amino acids. J lost 1 base, V lost 8 bases, and 14 bases had no gene match. CDR1 is SNHLY and CDR2 is FYNNEI in the germline V gene. CDR3 loop: CASSGLAGVVRPSGANVLTF. The CDR3 nucleotides read TGTGCCAGCTCCGGACTAGCGGGAGTCGTCAGGCCATCTGGGGCCAACGTCCTGACTTTC.